Given below is one TCR beta chain in context. Its specificity is not known. The CDR3 loop spans 13 amino acids. Trimming took 4 bases from V and 0 from J, leaving 7 bases between them. Germline CDR1 and CDR2: WNHNN and SYGVQD (reference sequence). The protocol was immunoSEQ multiplex PCR, while the TCRdb copy is restricted to in-frame clones and leaves out a portion. The profile shows tens of thousands of clones, 75% to 90% of them singletons. The data derive from a study of PD-1 blockade in classical Hodgkin lymphoma. No patient escaped relapse after autologous stem cell transplantation, and brentuximab vedotin exposure varied. Study-wide findings and caveats: CD4+ TCR diversity, unlike CD8+, climbed significantly by C4D1.

The origin of this receptor is a human donor with classical Hodgkin lymphoma. This chain connects TRBV10-1 to TRBJ2-7; D possibly corresponds to TRBD2 (6 bases). Source: peripheral blood mononuclear cells (PBMCs), taken at baseline. The CDR3 sequence: CASSAGSSYEQYF. The CDR3 nucleotides read TGCGCCAGCAGTGCCGGGAGCTCCTACGAGCAGTACTTC.